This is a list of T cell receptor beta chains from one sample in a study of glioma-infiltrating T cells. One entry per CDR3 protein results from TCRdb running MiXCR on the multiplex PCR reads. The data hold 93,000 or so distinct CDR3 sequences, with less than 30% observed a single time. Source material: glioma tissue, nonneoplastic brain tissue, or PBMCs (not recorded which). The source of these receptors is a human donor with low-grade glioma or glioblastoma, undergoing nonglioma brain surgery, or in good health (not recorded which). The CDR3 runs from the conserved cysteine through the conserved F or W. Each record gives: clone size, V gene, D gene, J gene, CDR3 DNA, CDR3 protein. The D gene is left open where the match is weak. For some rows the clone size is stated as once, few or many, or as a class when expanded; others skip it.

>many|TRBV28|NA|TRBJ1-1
TGTGCCCTTCAGGGAGCCACTGAAGCTTTCTTT
CALQGATEAFF
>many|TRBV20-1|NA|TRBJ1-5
TGCAGTGCTAGGGCTGGGGGAGGCAATCAGCCCCAGCATTTT
CSARAGGGNQPQHF
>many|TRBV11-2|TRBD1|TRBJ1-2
TGTGCCAGCAGCGCAGGACAGGGGCTGGGCTACACCTTC
CASSAGQGLGYTF
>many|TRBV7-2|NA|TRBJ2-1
TGTGCCAGCAGCCCGCGCCCTCTCACCACCTACAATGAGCAGTTCTTC
CASSPRPLTTYNEQFF
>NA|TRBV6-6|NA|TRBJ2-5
TGTGCCAGCAGTTACTGGGGCGGCCGGGGTAAAGAGCAGTACTTC
CASSYWGGRGKEQYF
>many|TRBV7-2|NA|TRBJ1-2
TGTGCCAGCAGCCGTACAGGAGGCTATGGCTACACCTTC
CASSRTGGYGYTF
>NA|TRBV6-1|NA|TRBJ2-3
TGTGCCAGCAGTCATAGAGTGGGCACAGATACGCAGTATTTT
CASSHRVGTDTQYF
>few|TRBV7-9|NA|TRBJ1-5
TGTGCCAGCAGCACCGGGAGGAACAATCAGCCCCAGCATTTT
CASSTGRNNQPQHF
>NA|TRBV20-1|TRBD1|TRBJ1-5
TGCAGTGCTAGAGATGGGCGGACAGGGGGCCGGCAGCCCCAGCATTTT
CSARDGRTGGRQPQHF
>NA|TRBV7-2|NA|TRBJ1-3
TGTGCCAGCAGCTTACACGGAGCCTATCTGGGAAACACCATATATTTT
CASSLHGAYLGNTIYF
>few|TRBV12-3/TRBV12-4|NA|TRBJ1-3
TGTGCCAGCAGTTTTGCAGCCAACTCTGGAAACACCATATATTTT
CASSFAANSGNTIYF
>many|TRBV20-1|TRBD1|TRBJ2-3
TGCAGTGCCAGGGGGAGCACAGATACGCAGTATTTT
CSARGSTDTQYF
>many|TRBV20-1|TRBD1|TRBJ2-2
TGCAGTGCTAGTCTACAGGGGGTCTCCGGGGAGCTGTTTTTT
CSASLQGVSGELFF
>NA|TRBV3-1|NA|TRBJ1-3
TGTGCCAGCAGCCAGATGGATTCAAGATCTGGAAACACCATATATTTT
CASSQMDSRSGNTIYF
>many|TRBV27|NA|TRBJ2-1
TGTGCCAGCAGTTTACAAGGGGTCTATTACAATGAGCAGTTCTTC
CASSLQGVYYNEQFF
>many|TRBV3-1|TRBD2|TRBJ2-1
TGTGCCAGCAGTCCACTAGCGGGGACCATAGGGAATGAGCAGTTCTTC
CASSPLAGTIGNEQFF
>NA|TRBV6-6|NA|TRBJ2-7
TGTGCCAGCATCCGAGGCAGTAACTCCTACGAGCAGTACTTC
CASIRGSNSYEQYF
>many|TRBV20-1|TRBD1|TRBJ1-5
TGCAGTGCCCGTAGACAGGGTAAAGGACAGCCCCAGCATTTT
CSARRQGKGQPQHF
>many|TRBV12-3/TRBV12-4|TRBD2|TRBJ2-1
TGTGCCAGCAGTCGACTAGCGTCTGAGCAGTTCTTC
CASSRLASEQFF
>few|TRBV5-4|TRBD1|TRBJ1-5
TGTGCCAGCAGCTTGGATCAGGGGGAGGCTCAGCCCCAGCATTTT
CASSLDQGEAQPQHF
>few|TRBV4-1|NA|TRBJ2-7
TGCGCCAGCAGCCAAGATATTCTCTACGAGCAGTACTTC
CASSQDILYEQYF
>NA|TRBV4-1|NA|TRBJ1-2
TGCGCCAGCAGCCAAGAAAGGACAGTAGACTATGGCTACACCTTC
CASSQERTVDYGYTF
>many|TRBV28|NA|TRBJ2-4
TGTGCCAGCAGCTTAACGGAACTAGCCAAAAACATTCAGTACTTC
CASSLTELAKNIQYF
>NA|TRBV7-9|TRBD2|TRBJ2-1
TGTGCCAGCAAAAGGGAACTAGCGGGGGGAGGGAATGAGCAGTTCTTC
CASKRELAGGGNEQFF
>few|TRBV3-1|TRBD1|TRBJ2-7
TGTGCCAGCAGCCAGAGGAGGACAGGGGAGAGCTCCTACGAGCAGTACTTC
CASSQRRTGESSYEQYF
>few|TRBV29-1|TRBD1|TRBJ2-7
TGCAGCGTTATGGGACAGGGGAACGAGCAGTACTTC
CSVMGQGNEQYF
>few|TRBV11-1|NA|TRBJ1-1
TGTGCCAGCAGCAACTGGGTGGGGAACACTGAAGCTTTCTTT
CASSNWVGNTEAFF
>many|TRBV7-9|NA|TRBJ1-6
TGTGCCAGCAGCGGTGGGTCGGGTAATTCACCCCTCCACTTT
CASSGGSGNSPLHF
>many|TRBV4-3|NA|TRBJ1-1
TGCGCCAGCAGCCAAACTATACAGTGGGGGGACACTGAAGCTTTCTTT
CASSQTIQWGDTEAFF
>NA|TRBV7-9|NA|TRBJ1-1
TGTGCCAGCAGTACGTTCCCCGGAGGCACTGGAGCTTTCTTT
CASSTFPGGTGAFF
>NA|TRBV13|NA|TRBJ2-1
TGTGCCAGCAGCTGGATAGCGGACAATGAGCAGTTCTTC
CASSWIADNEQFF
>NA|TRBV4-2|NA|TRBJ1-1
TGTGCCAGCAGACAAGTTCTCATGAACACTGAAGCTTTCTTT
CASRQVLMNTEAFF
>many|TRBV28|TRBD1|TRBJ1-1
TGTGCCAGCCGGGACAGCATGAACACTGAAGCTTTCTTT
CASRDSMNTEAFF
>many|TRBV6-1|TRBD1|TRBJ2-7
TGTGCCAGCAGTAAGCCGGGACAGGGTGTCAACGAGCAGTACTTC
CASSKPGQGVNEQYF
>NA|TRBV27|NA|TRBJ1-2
TGTGCCAGCATGTATAGGACGAGTCGCGGCTACACCTTC
CASMYRTSRGYTF
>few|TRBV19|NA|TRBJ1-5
TGTGCCAGTGGGATGAGAGGGATGGGTCAGCCCCAGCATTTT
CASGMRGMGQPQHF
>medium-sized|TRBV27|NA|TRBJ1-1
TGTGCCAGCAGTCGTAAACAGGGTAACACTGAAGCTTTCTTT
CASSRKQGNTEAFF
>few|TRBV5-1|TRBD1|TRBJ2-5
TGCGCCAGCGGCCGGACAGGGGAGTACCAAGAGACCCAGTACTTC
CASGRTGEYQETQYF
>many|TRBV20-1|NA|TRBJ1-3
TGCAGTGCTAGAGACATACAGGGTATAGGCCCTGGAAACACCATATATTTT
CSARDIQGIGPGNTIYF
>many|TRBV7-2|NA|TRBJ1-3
TGTGCCAGCAGCTTAGGGGACGTTACTGGAAACACCATATATTTT
CASSLGDVTGNTIYF
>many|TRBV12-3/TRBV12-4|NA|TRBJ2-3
TGTGCCAGCAGTTTAGGGGCCACAGATACGCAGTATTTT
CASSLGATDTQYF
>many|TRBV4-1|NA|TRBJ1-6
TGCGCCAGCAGCCAACCGACAGGCGGTGGATCACCCCTCCACTTT
CASSQPTGGGSPLHF
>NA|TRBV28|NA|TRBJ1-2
TGTGCCAGCAGTTTCGTACTCTTAGCTAACTATGGCTTCACCTTC
CASSFVLLANYGFTF
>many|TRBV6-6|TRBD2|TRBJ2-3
TGTGCCAGCAGTTACTCCCAGACTAGCTCAGATACGCAGTATTTT
CASSYSQTSSDTQYF